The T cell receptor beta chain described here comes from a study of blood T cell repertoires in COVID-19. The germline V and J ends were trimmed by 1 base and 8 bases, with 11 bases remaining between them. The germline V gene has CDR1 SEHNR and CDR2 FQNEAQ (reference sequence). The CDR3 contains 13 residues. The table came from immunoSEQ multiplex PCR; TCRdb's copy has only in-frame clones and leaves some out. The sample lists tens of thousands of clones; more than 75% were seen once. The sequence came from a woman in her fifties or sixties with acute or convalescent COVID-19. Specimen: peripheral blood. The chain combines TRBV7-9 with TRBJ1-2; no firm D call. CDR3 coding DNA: TGTGCCAGCAGCTTAGGTACGGTACCCGGCTACACCTTC. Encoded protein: CASSLGTVPGYTF.